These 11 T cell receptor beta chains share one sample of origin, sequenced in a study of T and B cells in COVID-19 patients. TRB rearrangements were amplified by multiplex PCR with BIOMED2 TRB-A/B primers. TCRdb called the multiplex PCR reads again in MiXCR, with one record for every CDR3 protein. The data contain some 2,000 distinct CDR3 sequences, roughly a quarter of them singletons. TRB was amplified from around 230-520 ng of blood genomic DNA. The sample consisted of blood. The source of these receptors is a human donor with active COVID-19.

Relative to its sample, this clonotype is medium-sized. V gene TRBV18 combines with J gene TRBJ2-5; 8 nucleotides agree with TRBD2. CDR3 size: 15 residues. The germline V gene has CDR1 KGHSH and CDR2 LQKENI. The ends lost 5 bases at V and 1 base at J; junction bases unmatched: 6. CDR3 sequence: CASSNRGGLQETQYF. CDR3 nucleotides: TGTGCCAGCTCAAACCGGGGGGGACTCCAAGAGACCCAGTACTTC.

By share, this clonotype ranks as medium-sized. The CDR3 loop reads CASSLEGQYNEQFF. CDR3 nucleotide sequence: TGTGCCAGCAGCTTGGAGGGACAGTACAATGAGCAGTTCTTC. The V call is TRBV5-4, the J call TRBJ2-1, with 7 bases fitting TRBD1. V lost 0 bases, J lost 4 bases, and 1 base stayed unmatched. Germline CDR1 reads SGHNT; CDR2 reads YYREEE (reference sequence). The CDR3 runs 14 residues.

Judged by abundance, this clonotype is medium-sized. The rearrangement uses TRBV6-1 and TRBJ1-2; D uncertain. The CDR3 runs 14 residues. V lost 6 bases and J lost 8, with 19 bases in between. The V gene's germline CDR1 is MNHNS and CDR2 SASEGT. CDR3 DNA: TGTGCCAGCAGGACCTACGGGGTGTGGTACGGCTACACCTTC. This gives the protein CASRTYGVWYGYTF.

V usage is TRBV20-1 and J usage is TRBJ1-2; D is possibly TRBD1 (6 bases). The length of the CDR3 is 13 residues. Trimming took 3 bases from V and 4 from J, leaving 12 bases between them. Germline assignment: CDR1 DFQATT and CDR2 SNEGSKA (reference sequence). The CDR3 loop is CSARSTGLYGYTF. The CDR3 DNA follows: TGCAGTGCTAGGTCTACAGGGCTCTATGGCTACACCTTC.

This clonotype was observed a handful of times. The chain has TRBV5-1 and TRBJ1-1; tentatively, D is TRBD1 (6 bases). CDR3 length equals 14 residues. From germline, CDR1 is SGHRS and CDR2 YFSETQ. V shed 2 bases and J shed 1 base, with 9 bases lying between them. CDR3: CASSFQGGNTEAFF. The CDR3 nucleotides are TGCGCCAGCAGCTTCCAAGGGGGGAACACTGAAGCTTTCTTT. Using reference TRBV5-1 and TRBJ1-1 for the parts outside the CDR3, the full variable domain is KAGVTQTPRYLIKTRGQQVTLSCSPISGHRSVSWYQQTPGQGLQFLFEYFSETQRNKGNFPGRFSGRQFSNSRSEMNVSTLELGDSALYLCASSFQGGNTEAFFGQGTRLTVV.

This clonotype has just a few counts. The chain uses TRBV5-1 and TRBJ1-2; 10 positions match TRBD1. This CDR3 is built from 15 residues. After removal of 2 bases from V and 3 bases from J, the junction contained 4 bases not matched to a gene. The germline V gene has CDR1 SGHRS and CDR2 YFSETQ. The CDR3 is CASSLSTGGYYGYTF. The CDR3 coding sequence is TGCGCCAGCAGCTTATCGACAGGGGGCTACTATGGCTACACCTTC.

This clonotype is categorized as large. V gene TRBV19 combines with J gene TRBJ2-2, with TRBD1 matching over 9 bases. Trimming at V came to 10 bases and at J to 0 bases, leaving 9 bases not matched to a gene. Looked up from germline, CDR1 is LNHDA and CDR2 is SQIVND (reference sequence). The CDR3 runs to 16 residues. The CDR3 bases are TGTGCCAAATACCACAGGGGGCACGCGAACACCGGGGAGCTGTTTTTT. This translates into CAKYHRGHANTGELFF.

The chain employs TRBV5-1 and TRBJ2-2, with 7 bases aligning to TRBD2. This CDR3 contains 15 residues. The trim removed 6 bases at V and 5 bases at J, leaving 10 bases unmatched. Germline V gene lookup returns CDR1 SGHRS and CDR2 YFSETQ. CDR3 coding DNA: TGCGCCAGCATCCTGACGCCGGGGGGTACCGGGGAGCTGTTTTTT. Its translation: CASILTPGGTGELFF. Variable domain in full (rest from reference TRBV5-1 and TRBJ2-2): KAGVTQTPRYLIKTRGQQVTLSCSPISGHRSVSWYQQTPGQGLQFLFEYFSETQRNKGNFPGRFSGRQFSNSRSEMNVSTLELGDSALYLCASILTPGGTGELFFGEGSRLTVL.

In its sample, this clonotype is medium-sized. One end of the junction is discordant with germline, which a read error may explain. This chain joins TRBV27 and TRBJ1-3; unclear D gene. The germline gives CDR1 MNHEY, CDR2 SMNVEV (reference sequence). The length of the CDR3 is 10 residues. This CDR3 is CASAGNTIYF. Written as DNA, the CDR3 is TGTGCCAGCGCTGGCAACACCATATATTTT.

CDR3 sequence (DNA): TGTGCCAGCAGCTTAGAGGGTATAAGGTCTGCGGCTTTCTTT. Its protein product is CASSLEGIRSAAFF. V usage is TRBV7-2 and J usage is TRBJ1-1; no clear D gene. The CDR3 contains 14 residues. CDR1 is SGHTA and CDR2 is FQGNSA in the germline V gene. Deletions cut 1 base from V and 11 bases from J, with 17 bases between.

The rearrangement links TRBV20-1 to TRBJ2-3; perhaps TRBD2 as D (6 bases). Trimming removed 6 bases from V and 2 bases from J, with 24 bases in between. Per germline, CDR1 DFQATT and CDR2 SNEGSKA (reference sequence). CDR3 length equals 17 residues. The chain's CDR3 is CSAPQPGENFNTDTQYF. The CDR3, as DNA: TGCAGTGCCCCCCAACCGGGAGAGAATTTCAACACAGATACGCAGTATTTT.